These T cell receptor beta chains were read from a single sample in a study of molecular identifiers for immune sequencing clone quantification. TCRdb recomputed calls from the PCR reads with MiXCR, one row per CDR3 protein. The table lists about 320,000 distinct CDR3 sequences, 24% of them singletons, with 0.65% to 0.75% in the top ten. The sample was naive CD8+ T cells from blood, with Jurkat cell RNA spiked in. All receptors come from a human donor in good health. Some libraries in this study had Jurkat cell RNA spiked in. Both conserved end residues are part of each CDR3. The D gene is left open where the match is weak. Only some rows state a clone size, as once, few, many or a class for expanded clones.

d_call: TRBD1; clone_size: NA; j_call: TRBJ2-7; v_call: TRBV7-9; cdr3_nt: TGTGCCAGCAGCCCCGGGAGACAGGGGGGCTACGAGCAGTACTTC; cdr3_aa: CASSPGRQGGYEQYF
d_call: NA; clone_size: many; j_call: TRBJ1-1; v_call: TRBV7-9; cdr3_nt: TGTGCCAGCAGCTGGTATATGAACACTGAAGCTTTCTTT; cdr3_aa: CASSWYMNTEAFF
d_call: NA; clone_size: NA; j_call: TRBJ1-1; v_call: TRBV7-9; cdr3_nt: TGTGCCAGCAGCTACAACTCAGCAAACACCGAAGCTTTCTTT; cdr3_aa: CASSYNSANTEAFF
d_call: NA; clone_size: NA; j_call: TRBJ1-4; v_call: TRBV13; cdr3_nt: TGTGCCAGCAGCTTACTGTCGTCTCCAGGGAGGGAAAAACTGTTTTTT; cdr3_aa: CASSLLSSPGREKLFF
d_call: NA; clone_size: many; j_call: TRBJ2-3; v_call: TRBV14; cdr3_nt: TGTGCCAGCAGCCAAGCCTCTTGGTTAGATACGCAGTATTTT; cdr3_aa: CASSQASWLDTQYF
d_call: NA; clone_size: NA; j_call: TRBJ1-4; v_call: TRBV23-1; cdr3_nt: TGCGCCAGCAGTCACCTGGACACCGCAACTAATGAAAAACTGTTTTTT; cdr3_aa: CASSHLDTATNEKLFF
d_call: TRBD1; clone_size: NA; j_call: TRBJ1-3; v_call: TRBV18; cdr3_nt: TGCGCCAGCTCACCACCGGGACAGGGGACGTTCTCTGGAAACACCATATATTTT; cdr3_aa: CASSPPGQGTFSGNTIYF
d_call: NA; clone_size: many; j_call: TRBJ2-7; v_call: TRBV4-2; cdr3_nt: TGTGCCAGCAGCTACACGACAGGCACGCAGTACTTC; cdr3_aa: CASSYTTGTQYF
d_call: NA; clone_size: NA; j_call: TRBJ2-2; v_call: TRBV7-2; cdr3_nt: TGTGCCAGCAGCCAATTGGGACGGACGAACACCGGGGAGCTGTCTTTT; cdr3_aa: CASSQLGRTNTGELSF
d_call: NA; clone_size: few; j_call: TRBJ2-7; v_call: TRBV20-1; cdr3_nt: TGCAGTGCTAGGTTCGGGGGATCCTACGAGCAGTACTTC; cdr3_aa: CSARFGGSYEQYF
d_call: TRBD1; clone_size: many; j_call: TRBJ2-7; v_call: TRBV7-9; cdr3_nt: TGTGCCAGCAGCTCGGACAGGAGCTCCTACGAGCAGTACTTC; cdr3_aa: CASSSDRSSYEQYF
d_call: NA; clone_size: NA; j_call: TRBJ2-3; v_call: TRBV30; cdr3_nt: TGTGCCTGGAGTGTTAGCGCAGCTAGCGCAGATACGCAGTATTTT; cdr3_aa: CAWSVSAASADTQYF
d_call: TRBD1; clone_size: few; j_call: TRBJ1-1; v_call: TRBV30; cdr3_nt: TGTGCCTGGAGTCTTCAGGGGGCTGAAGCTTTCTTT; cdr3_aa: CAWSLQGAEAFF
d_call: NA; clone_size: once; j_call: TRBJ1-1; v_call: TRBV21-1; cdr3_nt: TGTGCCAGCAGCAAAGAGGAGGGGGCCGCGAATGGTATGAACACTGAAGCTTTCTTT; cdr3_aa: CASSKEEGAANGMNTEAFF
d_call: TRBD2; clone_size: NA; j_call: TRBJ2-5; v_call: TRBV13; cdr3_nt: TGTGCCAGCAGCTTAGCCTCTAGCGGGAGGGCCCAAGAGTCCCAGTACTTC; cdr3_aa: CASSLASSGRAQESQYF
d_call: NA; clone_size: NA; j_call: TRBJ2-3; v_call: TRBV13; cdr3_nt: TGTGCCAGCAGCTGGAAAGACGGTGGAGATACGCAGTATTTT; cdr3_aa: CASSWKDGGDTQYF
d_call: TRBD2; clone_size: few; j_call: TRBJ2-2; v_call: TRBV7-9; cdr3_nt: TGTGCCAGCAGTTGGGACTATCGAGCAGGGGAGCTGTTTTTT; cdr3_aa: CASSWDYRAGELFF
d_call: NA; clone_size: few; j_call: TRBJ2-1; v_call: TRBV7-8; cdr3_nt: TGTGCCAGCAGCTTAGGGTGGGGAATCTCCTACAATGAGCAGTTCTTC; cdr3_aa: CASSLGWGISYNEQFF
d_call: NA; clone_size: few; j_call: TRBJ1-2; v_call: TRBV5-1; cdr3_nt: TGCGCCAGCAGCTTGGGGCAGGGACCCAACTATGGCTACACCTTC; cdr3_aa: CASSLGQGPNYGYTF
d_call: NA; clone_size: many; j_call: TRBJ2-7; v_call: TRBV7-9; cdr3_nt: TGTGCCAGCAGCCGGAACGAAGGACGTGACTCCTACGAGCAGTACTTC; cdr3_aa: CASSRNEGRDSYEQYF
d_call: NA; clone_size: many; j_call: TRBJ2-7; v_call: TRBV2; cdr3_nt: TGTGCCAGCAGTGATCACAACGACTACGAGCAGTACTTC; cdr3_aa: CASSDHNDYEQYF
d_call: NA; clone_size: NA; j_call: TRBJ1-5; v_call: TRBV6-1; cdr3_nt: TGTGCCAGCAGTGCTACTGGGAGGTCGGAACACAATCAGCCCCAGCATTTT; cdr3_aa: CASSATGRSEHNQPQHF
d_call: TRBD1; clone_size: NA; j_call: TRBJ2-7; v_call: TRBV5-1; cdr3_nt: TGCGCCAGCAGCACCGGGACAGGGATCTACGAGCAGTACTTC; cdr3_aa: CASSTGTGIYEQYF
d_call: NA; clone_size: few; j_call: TRBJ2-7; v_call: TRBV20-1; cdr3_nt: TGCAGTGCTGAGACGCACAAGGACTACGAGCAGTACTTC; cdr3_aa: CSAETHKDYEQYF
d_call: NA; clone_size: few; j_call: TRBJ2-1; v_call: TRBV30; cdr3_nt: TGTGCCTGGAGTGTATGGGGGGCCTACAATGAGCAGTTCTTC; cdr3_aa: CAWSVWGAYNEQFF
d_call: NA; clone_size: many; j_call: TRBJ2-3; v_call: TRBV7-2; cdr3_nt: TGTGCCAGCAGCGGGACAGAGACTAGTGGGCCGCATACGCAGTATTTT; cdr3_aa: CASSGTETSGPHTQYF
d_call: NA; clone_size: many; j_call: TRBJ2-7; v_call: TRBV20-1; cdr3_nt: TGCAGTGCTAGAAGTAACGGGGGAGCCACGTCCTACGAGCAGTACTTC; cdr3_aa: CSARSNGGATSYEQYF
d_call: NA; clone_size: few; j_call: TRBJ2-7; v_call: TRBV7-9; cdr3_nt: TGTGCCAGCAGCCGGGAGACAGCCCTCTACGAGCAGTACTTC; cdr3_aa: CASSRETALYEQYF
d_call: TRBD1; clone_size: few; j_call: TRBJ2-7; v_call: TRBV25-1; cdr3_nt: TGTGCCAGCAGTGAACCCAACGGGACAGTTAAGTGGCAGTACTTC; cdr3_aa: CASSEPNGTVKWQYF
d_call: NA; clone_size: many; j_call: TRBJ1-1; v_call: TRBV6-5; cdr3_nt: TGTGCCAGCAGCCCAAGACAGATAATGAACACTGAAGCTTTCTTT; cdr3_aa: CASSPRQIMNTEAFF
d_call: TRBD1; clone_size: many; j_call: TRBJ1-4; v_call: TRBV12-3/TRBV12-4; cdr3_nt: TGTGCCAGCAGTTTGGGGGACAGGGTTTGGAGTGAAAAACTGTTTTTT; cdr3_aa: CASSLGDRVWSEKLFF
d_call: TRBD1; clone_size: NA; j_call: TRBJ1-3; v_call: TRBV19; cdr3_nt: TGTGCCAGTAGACTGATGTGGCAGGGGGCGGACACCATATATTTT; cdr3_aa: CASRLMWQGADTIYF
d_call: NA; clone_size: few; j_call: TRBJ2-3; v_call: TRBV3-1; cdr3_nt: TGTGCCAGCAGCCAAGATTCCCGGTCAGATACGCAGTATTTT; cdr3_aa: CASSQDSRSDTQYF
d_call: NA; clone_size: NA; j_call: TRBJ2-1; v_call: TRBV4-1; cdr3_nt: TGCGCCAGCAGCTTCGACAGGAGCTCCTACAATGAGCAGTTCTTC; cdr3_aa: CASSFDRSSYNEQFF
d_call: NA; clone_size: few; j_call: TRBJ2-7; v_call: TRBV12-3/TRBV12-4; cdr3_nt: TGTGCCAGCAGTTTACAGGGGTCTACCTACGAGCAGTACTTC; cdr3_aa: CASSLQGSTYEQYF
d_call: NA; clone_size: NA; j_call: TRBJ2-3; v_call: TRBV11-2; cdr3_nt: TGTGCCAGCAGCTTAGGTCCCAGGGACACAGATACGCAGTATTTT; cdr3_aa: CASSLGPRDTDTQYF
d_call: TRBD2; clone_size: many; j_call: TRBJ2-5; v_call: TRBV7-6; cdr3_nt: TGTGCCAGCAGCTTAGCGGCTAGCGGGCGCCAGGAGACCCAGTACTTC; cdr3_aa: CASSLAASGRQETQYF
d_call: NA; clone_size: NA; j_call: TRBJ2-7; v_call: TRBV5-5; cdr3_nt: TGTGCCAGCAGCCCAGACACAAACTCCTACGAGCAGTACTTC; cdr3_aa: CASSPDTNSYEQYF
d_call: NA; clone_size: few; j_call: TRBJ2-3; v_call: TRBV11-2; cdr3_nt: TGTGCCAGCAGCTTAACACTGGCCCCAGATACGCAGTATTTT; cdr3_aa: CASSLTLAPDTQYF
d_call: TRBD2; clone_size: many; j_call: TRBJ2-1; v_call: TRBV4-1; cdr3_nt: TGCGCCAGCAGCCACCCGACTAGCCCTGAGCAGTTCTTC; cdr3_aa: CASSHPTSPEQFF
d_call: TRBD1; clone_size: NA; j_call: TRBJ1-2; v_call: TRBV4-1; cdr3_nt: TGCGTCAGCAGCCAAGAAAGGGGGCCAGGCTATGGCTACACCTTC; cdr3_aa: CVSSQERGPGYGYTF